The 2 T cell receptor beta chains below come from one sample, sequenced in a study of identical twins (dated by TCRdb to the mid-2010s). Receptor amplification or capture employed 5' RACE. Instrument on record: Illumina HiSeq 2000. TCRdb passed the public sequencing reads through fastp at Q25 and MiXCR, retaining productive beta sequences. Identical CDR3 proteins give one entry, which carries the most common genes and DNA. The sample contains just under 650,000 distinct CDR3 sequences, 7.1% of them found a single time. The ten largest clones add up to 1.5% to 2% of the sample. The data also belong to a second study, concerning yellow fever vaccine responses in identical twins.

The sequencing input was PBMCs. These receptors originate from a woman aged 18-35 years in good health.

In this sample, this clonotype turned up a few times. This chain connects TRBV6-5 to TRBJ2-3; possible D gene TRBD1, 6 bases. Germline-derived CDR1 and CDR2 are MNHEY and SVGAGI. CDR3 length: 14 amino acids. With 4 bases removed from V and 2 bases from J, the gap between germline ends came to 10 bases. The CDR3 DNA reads TGTGCCAGCAGTTCAGGACAGCCCACAGATACGCAGTATTTT. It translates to CASSSGQPTDTQYF.

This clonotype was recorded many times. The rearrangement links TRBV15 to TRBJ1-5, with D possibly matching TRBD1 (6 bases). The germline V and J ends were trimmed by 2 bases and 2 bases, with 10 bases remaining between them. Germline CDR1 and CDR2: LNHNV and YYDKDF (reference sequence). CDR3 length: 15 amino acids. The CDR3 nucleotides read TGTGCCACCAGCAGATCACAGGGTGGCAATCAGCCCCAGCATTTT. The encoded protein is CATSRSQGGNQPQHF. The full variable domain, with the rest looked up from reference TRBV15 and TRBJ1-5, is DAMVIQNPRYQVTQFGKPVTLSCSQTLNHNVMYWYQQKSSQAPKLLFHYYDKDFNNEADTPDNFQSRRPNTSFCFLDIRSPGLGDTAMYLCATSRSQGGNQPQHFGDGTRLSIL.